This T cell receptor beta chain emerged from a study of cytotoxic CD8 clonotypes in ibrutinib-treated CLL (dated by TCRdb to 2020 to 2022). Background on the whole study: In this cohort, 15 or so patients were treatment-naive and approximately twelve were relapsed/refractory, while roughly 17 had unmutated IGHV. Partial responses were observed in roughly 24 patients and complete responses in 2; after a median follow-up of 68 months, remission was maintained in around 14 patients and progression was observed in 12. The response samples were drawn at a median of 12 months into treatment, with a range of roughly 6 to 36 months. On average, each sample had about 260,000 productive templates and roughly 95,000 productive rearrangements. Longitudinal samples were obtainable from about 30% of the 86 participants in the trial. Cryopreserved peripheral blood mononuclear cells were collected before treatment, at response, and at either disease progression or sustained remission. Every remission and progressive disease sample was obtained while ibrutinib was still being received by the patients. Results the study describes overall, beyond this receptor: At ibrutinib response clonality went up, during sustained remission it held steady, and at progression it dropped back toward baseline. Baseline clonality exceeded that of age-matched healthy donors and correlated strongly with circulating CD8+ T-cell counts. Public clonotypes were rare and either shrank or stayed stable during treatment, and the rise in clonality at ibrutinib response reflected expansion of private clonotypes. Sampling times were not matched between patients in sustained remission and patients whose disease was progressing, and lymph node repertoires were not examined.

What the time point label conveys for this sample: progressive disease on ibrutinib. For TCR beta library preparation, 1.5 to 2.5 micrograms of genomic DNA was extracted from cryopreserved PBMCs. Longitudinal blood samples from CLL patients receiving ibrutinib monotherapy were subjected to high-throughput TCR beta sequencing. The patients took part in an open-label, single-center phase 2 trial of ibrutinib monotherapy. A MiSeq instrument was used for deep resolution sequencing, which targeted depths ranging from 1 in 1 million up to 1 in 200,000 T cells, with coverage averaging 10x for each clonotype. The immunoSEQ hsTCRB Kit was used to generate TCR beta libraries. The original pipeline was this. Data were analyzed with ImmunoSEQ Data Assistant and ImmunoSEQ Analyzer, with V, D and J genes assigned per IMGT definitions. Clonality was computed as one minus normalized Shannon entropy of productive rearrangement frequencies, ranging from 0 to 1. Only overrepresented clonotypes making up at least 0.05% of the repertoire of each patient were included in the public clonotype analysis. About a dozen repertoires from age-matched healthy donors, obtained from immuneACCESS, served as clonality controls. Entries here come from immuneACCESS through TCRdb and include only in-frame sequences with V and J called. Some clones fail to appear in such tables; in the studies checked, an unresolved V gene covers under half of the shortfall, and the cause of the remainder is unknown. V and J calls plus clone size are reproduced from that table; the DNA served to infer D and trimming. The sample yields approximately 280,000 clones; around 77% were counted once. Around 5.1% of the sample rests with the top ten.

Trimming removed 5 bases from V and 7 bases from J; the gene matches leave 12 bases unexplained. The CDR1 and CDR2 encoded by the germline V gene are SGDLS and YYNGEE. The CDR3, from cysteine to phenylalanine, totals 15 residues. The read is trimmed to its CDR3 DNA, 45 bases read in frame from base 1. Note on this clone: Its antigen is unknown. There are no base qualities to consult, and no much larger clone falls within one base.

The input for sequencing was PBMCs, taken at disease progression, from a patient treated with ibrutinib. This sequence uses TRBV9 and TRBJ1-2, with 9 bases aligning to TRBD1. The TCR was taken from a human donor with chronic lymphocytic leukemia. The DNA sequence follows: TGTGCCAGCAGAGATAGAACAGGGGGCTACTTTGGCTACACCTTC. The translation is CASRDRTGGYFGYTF.